The 13 T cell receptor beta chains in this list originate from one sample, sequenced in a study of blood T cells in healthy people across ages. Primed by a sample-barcoded 5' primer and a J-beta primer mix, a second PCR proceeded for about 6 to 11 cycles. TCRdb used MiXCR to reprocess the 5' RACE reads, holding one entry per CDR3 protein. This table holds about 780,000 distinct CDR3 sequences, about 45% found once. Input material: blood. These receptors were taken from a man of 80 years or more in good health.

The chain carries TRBV29-1 and TRBJ1-2; a possible D gene is TRBD1 (5 bases). The CDR3 contains 12 residues. The germline CDR1 and CDR2 sequences are SQVTM and ANQGSEA. Trimming left V 7 bases short and J 2 bases short, with 11 bases between. CDR3 sequence reads: CSGTGGNYGYTF. The CDR3 bases are TGCAGCGGAACGGGGGGGAACTATGGCTACACCTTC.

This clonotype was observed a few times. This chain links TRBV9 with TRBJ2-3, with D perhaps being TRBD1 or TRBD2 (5 bases each). The CDR3 length is 15 residues. Trimming removed 2 bases at V and 3 bases at J, with 13 bases between. Germline V lookup: CDR1 SGDLS, CDR2 YYNGEE. CDR3 nucleotides: TGTGCCAGCAGCGTTAGCAGAGGGGTTACAGATACGCAGTATTTT. Translating gives CASSVSRGVTDTQYF.

This sequence joins TRBV12-3 or TRBV12-4 and TRBJ2-4, with TRBD2 identical over 12 bases. The junction had 7 bases not matched to a gene; V was cut back by 3 bases and J by 1 base. The CDR3 spans 18 residues. CDR3 in amino acids: CASSLSPGTSGAKNIQYF. The CDR3 DNA reads TGTGCCAGCAGTTTGTCCCCCGGGACTAGCGGGGCCAAAAACATTCAGTACTTC.

This clonotype showed up just a few times. The chain has TRBV5-1 and TRBJ2-1, with D perhaps matching TRBD1 (6 bases). V dropped 2 bases and J dropped 7 bases, with 19 bases sitting between them. The CDR3 extends over 16 amino acids. From germline, CDR1 is SGHRS and CDR2 YFSETQ. The DNA for the CDR3 is TGCGCCAGCAGCTTAGAGACAGGACTCGCATCGAATGAGCAGTTCTTC. It yields the protein CASSLETGLASNEQFF.

This clonotype was counted a few times. This sequence joins TRBV5-5 and TRBJ2-3, with 9 bases that match TRBD1. CDR3 size: 14 residues. The V and J ends lost 4 bases and 6 bases, in that order; junction bases with no gene match: 6. The germline V gene has CDR1 SGHKS and CDR2 YYEKEE (reference sequence). CDR3 residues: CASSVRDRVDTQYF. In DNA form, the CDR3 reads TGTGCCAGCAGCGTCCGGGACAGGGTGGATACGCAGTATTTT.

This clonotype was counted a few times. The CDR3 coding sequence is TGCAGCGTTGTGTCAGGACAGGGAGGCGAGCAGTACTTC. Translating it yields CSVVSGQGGEQYF. The chain carries TRBV29-1 and TRBJ2-5; TRBD1 agrees at 8 bases. The end of the DNA aligns better with TRBJ2-7, so the J call may be wrong. The CDR3 contains 13 residues. Germline V gene sequence: CDR1 SQVTM, CDR2 ANQGSEA.

The chain links TRBV18 to TRBJ2-1, with D perhaps matching TRBD2 (5 bases). Trimming cost V 3 bases and J 8 bases, with 8 bases left between them. The germline gives CDR1 KGHSH, CDR2 LQKENI. The CDR3 covers 12 residues. CDR3 loop: CASSPSSHEQFF. As DNA, the CDR3 is TGTGCCAGCTCACCCTCTAGCCATGAGCAGTTCTTC.

As regards this clonotype: This sequence may be a read error, since a much larger clone differs from it by one base. This chain joins TRBV6-5 and TRBJ2-5, with TRBD2 matching over 7 bases. The junction had 18 bases not matched to a gene; V was cut back by 0 bases and J by 11 bases. CDR1 and CDR2 from the germline V gene are MNHEY and SVGAGI. The CDR3 runs 17 residues. CDR3 nucleotides: TGTGCCAGCAGTTACTCGATTCAGGCGGGAGTTGGCAATGAGCAGTACTTC. Translated: CASSYSIQAGVGNEQYF.

This clonotype was seen once. The V and J genes are TRBV9 and TRBJ2-1; the D gene is possibly TRBD1 (6 bases). The J call may be faulty, since TRBJ2-7 better matches the DNA end. The V gene's germline CDR1 is SGDLS and CDR2 YYNGEE. The CDR3 extends over 14 amino acids. CDR3: CASSVSSGQNEQYF. The CDR3 coding sequence is TGTGCCAGCAGCGTATCCAGCGGACAGAATGAGCAGTACTTC.

The chain has TRBV9 and TRBJ2-3, with 7 bases aligning to TRBD2. Germline values: CDR1 SGDLS, CDR2 YYNGEE. The CDR3 consists of 16 residues. V dropped 0 bases and J dropped 5; count of bases not matched to a gene: 9. The CDR3 coding sequence is TGTGCCAGCAGCGTAGCGGGACGAGCGGGACTAGATACGCAGTATTTT. Amino acids: CASSVAGRAGLDTQYF. The complete variable domain, with remaining parts taken from reference TRBV9 and TRBJ2-3, reads DSGVTQTPKHLITATGQRVTLRCSPRSGDLSVYWYQQSLDQGLQFLIQYYNGEERAKGNILERFSAQQFPDLHSELNLSSLELGDSALYFCASSVAGRAGLDTQYFGPGTRLTVL.

This CDR3 reads CASSPVGLAGQEQFF. The CDR3 DNA reads TGTGCCAGCTCACCAGTGGGACTAGCGGGACAAGAGCAGTTCTTC. The chain uses TRBV18 and TRBJ2-1; TRBD2 aligns across 13 bases. This CDR3 contains 15 residues. CDR1 is KGHSH and CDR2 is LQKENI in the germline V gene. The V and J ends lost 2 bases and 10 bases, in that order; junction bases with no gene match: 5.

The chain carries TRBV28 and TRBJ1-1; unclear D gene. Germline assignment: CDR1 MDHEN and CDR2 SYDVKM. V lost 6 bases to trimming and J lost 1 base, with 9 bases between them. The CDR3 contains 13 residues. CDR3: CASRLNWNTEAFF. In DNA form, the CDR3 reads TGTGCCAGCAGGTTAAACTGGAACACTGAAGCTTTCTTT.

This clonotype occurred many times. The chain joins TRBV12-5 to TRBJ1-2; 12 bases fit TRBD1. This CDR3 has 20 residues. V was pared by 4 bases and J by 0 bases, with 15 bases of the junction left unmatched. CDR1 and CDR2 from the germline V gene are LGHNT and FRNRAP. The CDR3 nucleotides are TGTGCTAGTGGTTCCTTTACCGGGGACAGGGGGCGCGTCCCTAACTATGGCTACACCTTC. Amino acid sequence: CASGSFTGDRGRVPNYGYTF.